This T cell receptor (beta chain) was recovered during a study of blood T cell repertoires in COVID-19. Study in general: Sources were T cells, B-cell-depleted T cells, or PBMCs; the material itself was cDNA or gDNA.

The length of the CDR3 is 17 residues. Unmatched junction bases numbered 14, after V lost 4 bases and J lost 7 bases. Looked up from germline, CDR1 is SGHTS and CDR2 is YDEGEE. Profiling relied on immunoSEQ multiplex PCR, and the TCRdb table lists in-frame clones only, not all of them. The table includes around 70,000 clones, around 80% detected once. This chain connects TRBV5-8 to TRBJ1-6, with 7 bases identical to TRBD1. Sequencing used peripheral blood. The receptor was derived from a woman aged 50 to 65 with acute or convalescent COVID-19. CDR3 sequence (DNA): TGTGCCAGCAGCCCGCTGGGACAGACGTTTGGGAATTCACCCCTCCACTTT. Protein: CASSPLGQTFGNSPLHF.